A single sample is the source of the 25 T cell receptor beta chains below, sequenced in a study of blood T cell repertoires in COVID-19. Generated by immunoSEQ multiplex PCR, the TCRdb table keeps only in-frame clones and is missing some. Of roughly 150,000 clones listed, about four fifths are singletons. The sequenced sample consisted of peripheral blood. These receptors originate from a man aged 55 to 69 with acute or convalescent COVID-19.

This clone showed up just a few times. V gene TRBV24-1 combines with J gene TRBJ2-1; no clear D gene. The CDR3 loop spans 12 amino acids. CDR1 and CDR2 from the germline V gene are KGHDR and SFDVKD. Trimming removed 4 bases from V and 5 bases from J, with 5 bases in between. The CDR3 sequence: CATSDPDNEQFF. As DNA, the CDR3 is TGTGCCACCAGTGACCCAGACAATGAGCAGTTCTTC.

The chain has TRBV6-5 and TRBJ1-4, with 8 bases identical to TRBD1. This CDR3 contains 16 residues. The germline V gene has CDR1 MNHEY and CDR2 SVGAGI. V shed 2 bases, J shed 8 bases, and the junction held 10 bases outside the gene matches. This CDR3 reads CASSYLFDRGGEKLFF. The CDR3 bases are TGTGCCAGCAGTTACCTCTTTGACAGGGGTGGAGAAAAACTGTTTTTT.

The CDR3 sequence: CASSVTGVDTQYF. DNA of the CDR3: TGTGCCAGCAGCGTTACCGGGGTAGATACGCAGTATTTT. This sequence joins TRBV5-4 and TRBJ2-3, with a weak D call TRBD2 (5 bases). The length of the CDR3 is 13 residues. The germline CDR1 and CDR2 sequences are SGHNT and YYREEE (reference sequence). The V end was cut by 4 bases, the J end by 5 bases, with 11 bases between.

The chain uses TRBV5-1 and TRBJ2-3; D gene unclear. The V end lost 0 bases, the J end lost 1 base, and 9 bases lay between the germline ends. CDR1 SGHRS and CDR2 YFSETQ come from the germline V gene. This CDR3 has 15 amino acids. The CDR3: CASSLGLRGTDTQYF. The CDR3 coding sequence is TGCGCCAGCAGCTTGGGGCTCCGGGGCACAGATACGCAGTATTTT.

Points on this clone: The junction differs from germline at one of its ends, possibly a read error. The genes are TRBV19 and TRBJ2-3, with 12 nucleotides matching TRBD2. Germline V gives CDR1 LNHDA, CDR2 SQIVND (reference sequence). The length of the CDR3 is 18 residues. Here the CDR3 reads CASSPGLAGRGSTDTQYF. The CDR3 coding sequence is TGTGCCAGTAGTCCTGGACTAGCGGGAAGAGGAAGCACAGATACACAGTATTTT.

This clone has a handful of counts. V gene TRBV9 combines with J gene TRBJ1-5; D unclear. The CDR3 has 13 amino acids. Trimming cost V 0 bases and J 4 bases, with 5 bases left between them. CDR1 SGDLS and CDR2 YYNGEE come from the germline V gene. In nucleotides, the CDR3 is TGTGCCAGCAGCGTAGGAGAGAATCAGCCCCAGCATTTT. Its protein product is CASSVGENQPQHF.

In this sample, this clone turned up once. The rearrangement uses TRBV5-4 and TRBJ2-1, with 8 bases aligning to TRBD2. This CDR3 comprises 17 residues. V dropped 1 base and J dropped 0; count of bases not matched to a gene: 6. Germline V gene sequence: CDR1 SGHNT, CDR2 YYREEE (reference sequence). CDR3: CASSLSTSASSYNEQFF. The CDR3 DNA follows: TGTGCCAGCAGCTTGTCGACTAGCGCGAGCTCCTACAATGAGCAGTTCTTC.

A few counts support this clone. The V and J genes are TRBV5-6 and TRBJ2-7; 12 bases map to TRBD2. The V and J ends lost 4 bases and 3 bases, in that order; junction bases with no gene match: 5. CDR3 length equals 15 residues. Per the germline V gene, CDR1 is SGHDT and CDR2 is YYEEEE. The CDR3 spells CASSPSTSGGYEQYF. Written as DNA, the CDR3 is TGTGCCAGCAGCCCATCGACTAGCGGGGGCTACGAGCAGTACTTC.

The chain joins TRBV7-3 to TRBJ2-7; 7 nucleotides match TRBD1. Germline V lookup: CDR1 SGHTA, CDR2 FQGTGA. Germline trimming cut 4 bases from V and 5 bases from J; bases unmatched to any gene: 5. The CDR3 consists of 13 residues. CDR3 sequence (DNA): TGTGCCAGCAGCTCGACAGGGATCCACGAGCAGTACTTC. It encodes CASSSTGIHEQYF.

CDR3 DNA sequence: TGTGCCAGCAGTTATTCCACAGGAACTGGAAACACCATATATTTT. It is translated as CASSYSTGTGNTIYF. The chain uses TRBV6-5 and TRBJ1-3; perhaps TRBD1 as D (5 bases). Between the trimmed V and J ends, which lost 3 bases and 2 bases, there was a span of 11 bases. The CDR3 is made up of 15 amino acids. CDR1 is MNHEY, CDR2 SVGAGI, per germline.

This clone occurred a few times. This sequence joins TRBV6-5 and TRBJ2-1, with TRBD2 identical over 7 bases. V lost 6 bases and J lost 0; bases outside the gene matches: 2. Germline V gene data show CDR1 as MNHEY and CDR2 as SVGAGI. This CDR3 contains 14 residues. The CDR3 sequence: CASSGGSSYNEQFF. The DNA of the CDR3 is TGTGCCAGCAGCGGCGGGAGCTCCTACAATGAGCAGTTCTTC.

This sequence joins TRBV12-3 or TRBV12-4 and TRBJ1-2; D call uncertain. Trimming shortened V by 5 bases and J by 8 bases, and 12 bases separated the two germline ends. CDR3 length: 12 amino acids. The DNA of the CDR3 is TGTGCCAGCAGTCTGGGAGGGATAGGCTACACCTTC. As protein: CASSLGGIGYTF.

The V and J genes are TRBV19 and TRBJ2-5; weak D call: TRBD1 (5 bases). This CDR3 comprises 13 residues. V lost 1 base, J lost 5 bases, and 8 bases lay in between. CDR1 and CDR2 from the germline V gene are LNHDA and SQIVND (reference sequence). DNA of the CDR3: TGTGCCAGTAGTATAGGCAGGGCTGAGACCCAGTACTTC. This encodes CASSIGRAETQYF.

The genes are TRBV6-2 or TRBV6-3 and TRBJ2-3; TRBD2 matches 9 bases. The V gene end was trimmed by 0 bases and the J gene end by 6 bases; junction bases not matched to a gene: 10. Per germline, CDR1 MNHEY and CDR2 SVGEGT. This CDR3 contains 17 residues. This CDR3 is CASSYSSAGGTLDTQYF. The CDR3 coding sequence is TGTGCCAGCAGTTACTCATCAGCGGGGGGCACGTTGGATACGCAGTATTTT.

This chain joins TRBV6-5 and TRBJ2-7, with TRBD2 matching 9 bases. The V gene end was trimmed by 0 bases and the J gene end by 3 bases; junction bases not matched to a gene: 6. Germline V gene lookup returns CDR1 MNHEY and CDR2 SVGAGI. This CDR3 region has 16 residues. CDR3 amino acids: CASSYSLAGGGYEQYF. For the CDR3, the DNA is TGTGCCAGCAGTTACTCCCTGGCGGGGGGGGGCTACGAGCAGTACTTC.

This clone has a single count. The chain joins TRBV19 to TRBJ1-2; 7 bases are shared with TRBD1. Trimming cost V 4 bases and J 0 bases; bases outside gene matches: 11. The V gene's germline CDR1 is LNHDA and CDR2 SQIVND (reference sequence). This CDR3 spans 17 amino acids. The CDR3 protein is CASSSWDHRGANYGYTF. CDR3 DNA sequence: TGTGCCAGTAGTAGTTGGGACCACAGGGGAGCTAACTATGGCTACACCTTC.

CDR3 amino acids: CASSLRGQGNSITDTQYF. The CDR3 bases are TGTGCCAGCAGCTTAAGGGGACAGGGGAACAGTATCACAGATACGCAGTATTTT. The genes are TRBV7-6 and TRBJ2-3; 10 bases line up with TRBD1. Looked up from germline, CDR1 is SGHVS and CDR2 is FNYEAQ. The ends lost 2 bases at V and 2 bases at J; junction bases unmatched: 10. The CDR3 is 18 amino acids.

This clone has only one observation. Compared with germline, one end of the junction differs, possibly owing to a read error. V is TRBV7-7 and J is TRBJ2-2; the D gene is possibly TRBD2 (6 bases). Germline loops: CDR1 SSHAT, CDR2 FNYEAQ (reference sequence). The CDR3 covers 17 residues. The CDR3 here is CASSSGFGERDTGELFF. In DNA, the CDR3 is TGTGCTAGCAGCTCGGGGTTTGGGGAGCGGGACACCGGGGAGCTGTTTTTT.

The chain joins TRBV2 to TRBJ1-1; no clear D. The CDR3 contains 13 residues. The germline V and J ends were trimmed by 7 bases and 0 bases, with 9 bases remaining between them. Germline CDR1 reads SNHLY; CDR2 reads FYNNEI. CDR3 region: CASNGGMNTEAFF. CDR3 sequence (DNA): TGTGCCAGCAATGGCGGGATGAACACTGAAGCTTTCTTT.

In DNA, the CDR3 is TGTGCCAGCAGTGGGGACATTAATCAGCCCCAGCATTTT. As protein: CASSGDINQPQHF. The V call is TRBV2, the J call TRBJ1-5, with D possibly being TRBD1 (6 bases). The CDR3 length is 13 residues. CDR1 SNHLY and CDR2 FYNNEI come from the germline V gene. The V end was cut by 4 bases, the J end by 4 bases, with 8 bases between. The whole variable domain, remainder taken from reference TRBV2 and TRBJ1-5, is EPEVTQTPSHQVTQMGQEVILRCVPISNHLYFYWYRQILGQKVEFLVSFYNNEISEKSEIFDDQFSVERPDGSNFTLKIRSTKLEDSAMYFCASSGDINQPQHFGDGTRLSIL.

The chain is built from TRBV27 and TRBJ1-2, with 7 nucleotides matching TRBD1. Germline V gene data show CDR1 as MNHEY and CDR2 as SMNVEV (reference sequence). The CDR3 sequence is 14 residues long. The ends lost 6 bases at V and 4 bases at J; junction bases unmatched: 8. The CDR3 region is CASSRSGQTYGYTF. The CDR3 nucleotides read TGTGCCAGCAGCCGATCGGGACAGACCTATGGCTACACCTTC.

The J gene is TRBJ1-3, the V gene TRBV5-4; the D is unclear. The CDR3 loop spans 13 amino acids. The V end was cut by 1 base, the J end by 2 bases, with 4 bases between. The germline gives CDR1 SGHNT, CDR2 YYREEE (reference sequence). In nucleotides, the CDR3 is TGTGCCAGCAGCTTGCCGGCTGGAAACACCATATATTTT. Its translation is CASSLPAGNTIYF. Full variable domain (missing parts from reference TRBV5-4 and TRBJ1-3): ETGVTQSPTHLIKTRGQQVTLRCSSQSGHNTVSWYQQALGQGPQFIFQYYREEENGRGNFPPRFSGLQFPNYSSELNVNALELDDSALYLCASSLPAGNTIYFGEGSWLTVV.

The V and J genes are TRBV5-1 and TRBJ2-2; 9 bases agree with TRBD1. CDR3 length: 17 residues. The V gene end was trimmed by 1 base and the J gene end by 4 bases; junction bases not matched to a gene: 8. Germline lookup yields CDR1 SGHRS and CDR2 YFSETQ. The CDR3 is CASSLRRDRVPTGELFF. The CDR3 nucleotides read TGCGCCAGCAGCTTGCGCCGGGACAGGGTCCCCACCGGGGAGCTGTTTTTT. Combining the CDR3 with reference TRBV5-1 and TRBJ2-2 gives the whole variable domain KAGVTQTPRYLIKTRGQQVTLSCSPISGHRSVSWYQQTPGQGLQFLFEYFSETQRNKGNFPGRFSGRQFSNSRSEMNVSTLELGDSALYLCASSLRRDRVPTGELFFGEGSRLTVL.

The rearrangement joins TRBV7-3 to TRBJ1-1, with 9 nucleotides matching TRBD1. This CDR3 region has 14 residues. V lost 4 bases, J lost 3 bases, and 3 bases stayed unmatched. Germline-derived CDR1 and CDR2 are SGHTA and FQGTGA. CDR3 nucleotide sequence: TGTGCCAGCAGCTCGGGACAGGGTCACACTGAAGCTTTCTTT. Encoded protein: CASSSGQGHTEAFF.

The rearrangement uses TRBV30 and TRBJ1-5; D ambiguous. Trimming stripped 2 bases from V and 7 bases from J, with 12 bases between. The CDR3 spans 13 residues. Germline-derived CDR1 and CDR2 are GTSNPN and SVGIG (reference sequence). The CDR3 DNA reads as TGTGCCTGGAGTCGGATGGAGAAGCAGCCCCAGCATTTT. Translating gives CAWSRMEKQPQHF.